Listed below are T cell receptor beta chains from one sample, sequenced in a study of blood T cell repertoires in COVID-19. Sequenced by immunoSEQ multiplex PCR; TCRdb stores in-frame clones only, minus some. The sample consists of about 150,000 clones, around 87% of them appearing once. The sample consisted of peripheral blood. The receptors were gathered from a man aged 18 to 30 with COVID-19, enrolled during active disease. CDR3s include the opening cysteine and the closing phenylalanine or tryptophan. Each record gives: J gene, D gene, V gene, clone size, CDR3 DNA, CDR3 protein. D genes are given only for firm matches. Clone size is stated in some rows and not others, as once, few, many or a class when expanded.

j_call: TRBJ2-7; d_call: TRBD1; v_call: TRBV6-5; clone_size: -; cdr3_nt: TGTGCCAGCAGAACCGGGACAGCCACCTACGAGCAGTACTTC; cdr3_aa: CASRTGTATYEQYF
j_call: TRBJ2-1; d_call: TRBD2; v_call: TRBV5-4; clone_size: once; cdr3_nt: TGTGCCAGCAGCCCCCGTGGTAGCGGGAGTTGGGGCTCCTACAATGAGCAGTTCTTC; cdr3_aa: CASSPRGSGSWGSYNEQFF
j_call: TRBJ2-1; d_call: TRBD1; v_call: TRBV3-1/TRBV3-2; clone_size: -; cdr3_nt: TGTGCCAGCACGAAGGGCAGGGGGCTGTTCTTC; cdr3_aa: CASTKGRGLFF
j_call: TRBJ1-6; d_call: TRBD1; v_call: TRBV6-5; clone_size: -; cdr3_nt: TGTGCCAGCAGCCGAGGGACAGGGATAAATTCACCCCTCCACTTT; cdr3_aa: CASSRGTGINSPLHF
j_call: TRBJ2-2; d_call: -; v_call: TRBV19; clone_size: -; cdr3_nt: TGTGCCAGTAGTATAGTGGGCAGGGGGAACACCGGGGAGCTGTTTTTT; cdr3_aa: CASSIVGRGNTGELFF
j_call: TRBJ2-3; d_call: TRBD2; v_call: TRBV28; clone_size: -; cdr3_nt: TGTGCCAGCAGTTCGCAGCGGGAGGCCACAGATACGCAGTATTTT; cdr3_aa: CASSSQREATDTQYF
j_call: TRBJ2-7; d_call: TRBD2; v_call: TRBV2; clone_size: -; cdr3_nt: TGTGCCAGCATCCGGACTAGCGTATCCTACGAGCAGTACTTC; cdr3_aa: CASIRTSVSYEQYF
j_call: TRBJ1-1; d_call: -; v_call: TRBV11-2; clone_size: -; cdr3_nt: TGTGCCAGCAGCAAAGGCGGTATGAACACTGAAGCTTTCTTT; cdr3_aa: CASSKGGMNTEAFF
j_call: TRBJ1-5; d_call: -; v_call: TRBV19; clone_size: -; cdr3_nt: TGTGCCAGTAGTATCAGGGCAGTCGAGAGCAATCAGCCCCAGCATTTT; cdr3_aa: CASSIRAVESNQPQHF
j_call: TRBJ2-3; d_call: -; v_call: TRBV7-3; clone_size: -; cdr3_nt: TGTGCCAGCAGCTCAGGGACTCTTGATACGCAGTATTTT; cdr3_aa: CASSSGTLDTQYF
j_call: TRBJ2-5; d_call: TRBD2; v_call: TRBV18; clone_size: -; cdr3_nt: TGTGCTACGAGGACTAGCGGGCGAGGGGAGACCCAGTACTTC; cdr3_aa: CATRTSGRGETQYF
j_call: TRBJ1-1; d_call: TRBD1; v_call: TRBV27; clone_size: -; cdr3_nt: TGTGCCAGCAGTACAATCCAGGGGGCTGAAGCTTTCTTT; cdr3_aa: CASSTIQGAEAFF
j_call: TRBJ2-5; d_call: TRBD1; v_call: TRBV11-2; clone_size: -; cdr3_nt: TGTGCCAGCAGCTTGGGGGACAGGGTCGTGTACCAAGAGACCCAGTACTTC; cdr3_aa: CASSLGDRVVYQETQYF
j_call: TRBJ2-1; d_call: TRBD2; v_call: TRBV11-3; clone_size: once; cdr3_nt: TGTGCCAGCAGTTCGGGGACTAGGTTACACAATGAGCAGTTCTTC; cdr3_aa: CASSSGTRLHNEQFF
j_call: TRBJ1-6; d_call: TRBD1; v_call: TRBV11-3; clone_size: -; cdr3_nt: TGTGCCAGCAGCTTGACAGGGCGATCACCCCTCCACTTT; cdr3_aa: CASSLTGRSPLHF
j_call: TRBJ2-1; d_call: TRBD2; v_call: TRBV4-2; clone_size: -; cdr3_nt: TGTGCCAGCAGCCAAGGGGCCTCTAGCGGATACAATGAGCAGTTCTTC; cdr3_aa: CASSQGASSGYNEQFF
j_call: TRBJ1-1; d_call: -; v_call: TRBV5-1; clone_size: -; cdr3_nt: TGCGCCAGCAGCTTGGGTCGGGGCACTGAAGCTTTCTTT; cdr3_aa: CASSLGRGTEAFF
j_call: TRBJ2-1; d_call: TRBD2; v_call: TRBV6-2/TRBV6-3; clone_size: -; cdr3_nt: TGTGCCAGCAGTTTCCTAGCGGGAAGATCCTACAATGAGCAGTTCTTC; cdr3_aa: CASSFLAGRSYNEQFF
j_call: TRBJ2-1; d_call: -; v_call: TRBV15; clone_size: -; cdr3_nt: TGTGCCACCAGCACAAACACCTACAATGAGCAGTTCTTC; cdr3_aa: CATSTNTYNEQFF
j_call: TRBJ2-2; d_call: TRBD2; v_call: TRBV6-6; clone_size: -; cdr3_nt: TGTGCCAGCAGAATAGCGGGAGGGCCCGCCGGGGAGCTGTTTTTT; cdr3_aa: CASRIAGGPAGELFF
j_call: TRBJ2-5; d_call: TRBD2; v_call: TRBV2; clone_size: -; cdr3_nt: TGTGCCAGCACCGAGGCCCTCTATGTGGCGGGAGAAGAAGAGACCCAGTACTTC; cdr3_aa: CASTEALYVAGEEETQYF
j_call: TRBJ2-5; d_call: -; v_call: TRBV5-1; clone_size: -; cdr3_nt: TGCGCCAGCAGCTTGGACAGGGAACAGACCCAGTACTTC; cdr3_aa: CASSLDREQTQYF
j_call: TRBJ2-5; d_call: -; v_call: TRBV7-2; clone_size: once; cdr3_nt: TGTGCCAGCAGCTTAATAGGGGCATTGGAGACCCAGTACTTC; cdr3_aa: CASSLIGALETQYF
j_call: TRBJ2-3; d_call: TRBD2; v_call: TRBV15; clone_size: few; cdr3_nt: TGTGCCACCAGCAGAGACGGGAGGAGGACAGATACGCAGTATTTT; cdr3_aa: CATSRDGRRTDTQYF
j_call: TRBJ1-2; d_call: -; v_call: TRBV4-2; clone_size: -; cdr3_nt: TGTGCCAGCAGCCCGCCGGGGGTGAACTATGGCTACACCTTC; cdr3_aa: CASSPPGVNYGYTF
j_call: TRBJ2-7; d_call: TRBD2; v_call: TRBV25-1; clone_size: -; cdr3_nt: TGTGCCAGCGGGAGGTTGGGAGGGTACTCCCAGTACTTC; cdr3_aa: CASGRLGGYSQYF
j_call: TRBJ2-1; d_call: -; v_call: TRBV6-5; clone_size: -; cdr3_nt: TGTGCCAGCAGAGACATAGGGAGCTCCTACAATGAGCAGTTCTTC; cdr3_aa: CASRDIGSSYNEQFF
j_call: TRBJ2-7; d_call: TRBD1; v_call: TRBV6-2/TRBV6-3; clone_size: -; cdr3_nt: TGTGCCAGCAGTTACTTCGCAACCAGACAGGGGCGAATGGGGCAGTACTTC; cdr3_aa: CASSYFATRQGRMGQYF